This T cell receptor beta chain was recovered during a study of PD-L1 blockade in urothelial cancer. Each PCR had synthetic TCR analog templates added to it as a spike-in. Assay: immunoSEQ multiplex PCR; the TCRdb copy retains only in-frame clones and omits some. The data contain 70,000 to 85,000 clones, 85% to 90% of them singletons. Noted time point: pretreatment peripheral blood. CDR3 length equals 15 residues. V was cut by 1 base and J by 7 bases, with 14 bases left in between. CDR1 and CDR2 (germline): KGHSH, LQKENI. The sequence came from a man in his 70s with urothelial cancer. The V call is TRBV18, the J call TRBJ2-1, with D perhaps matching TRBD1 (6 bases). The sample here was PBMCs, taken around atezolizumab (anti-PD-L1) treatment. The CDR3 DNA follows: TGTGCCAGCTCACCACTCGCCAGGGGTGAAAATGAGCAGTTCTTC. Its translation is CASSPLARGENEQFF. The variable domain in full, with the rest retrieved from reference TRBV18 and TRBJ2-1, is NAGVMQNPRHLVRRRGQEARLRCSPMKGHSHVYWYRQLPEEGLKFMVYLQKENIIDESGMPKERFSAEFPKEGPSILRIQQVVRGDSAAYFCASSPLARGENEQFFGPGTRLTVL.